This paragraph reports one TCR beta chain. This clone appeared a few times. The antigen it recognizes is unknown. Within one base of it there is no much larger clone, and no base qualities were kept. This record belongs to a study of cytomegalovirus exposure and HLA in healthy donors (dated by TCRdb to between 2016 and 2019). About the study as a whole: In an earlier analysis of some 610 of the donors, about 260 Gb of sequence data and some 100 million unique TCR beta sequences from about 190 million T cells were reported. An early release that covered fewer than 800 HLA-typed donors contained approximately 320 gigabases of sequencing data and tens of millions of unique TCR sequences. The genetic ancestry cluster associated with self-reported Caucasian donors included 65% to 90% of the roughly 360 genotyped donors. The study aimed to test whether cataloging public T cell receptors could reveal signatures of past pathogen exposure. The study profiled the T cell repertoires of 500 to 800 subjects by immunosequencing and related them to cytomegalovirus serostatus. A separate validation cohort of approximately 130 different subjects was used in addition to the approximately 700-subject first cohort. High-throughput TCR immunosequencing, statistical association of individual TCRs with disease status, and machine learning were combined to predict cytomegalovirus infection status. In a later analysis, previously published TCR beta repertoires from roughly 710 donors were re-analyzed and high-resolution HLA genotyping was added so that TCR occurrence patterns could be studied. In the later analysis, no new phenotypic data were used to find candidate immune exposures; instead, reliance was placed on TCR beta sequences and their occurrence across donors. In an earlier analysis of several hundred of the donors, high-throughput TCR beta sequencing was used to judge whether each TCR beta V gene segment behaved as functional or pseudogenic. Donor age, sex, ethnicity and CMV serostatus were collected together with the repertoire data. A later genetic analysis took genome-wide SNP genotypes for about three fifths of the roughly 670 donors and used that subset as a discovery cohort. All discovery cohort repertoires had been generated on a single sequencing platform. HLA typing included class I and class II loci at four-digit resolution. The number of typed donors differed by locus: roughly 620-640 for A, B, C, DRB1 and DQB1; some 500 for DQA1; approximately 600 for DPA1; and around 470 for DPB1. Because of strong linkage in the cohort, five DR-DQ haplotypes were treated as single units for association and clustering. Across around 400 genotyped donors of the cohort, an average of roughly 230,000 unique TCR beta nucleotide sequences per donor were sequenced, and 15% to 20% of those sequences were non-productive. Study-wide findings and limitations: A total of fewer than 200 TCR beta chains were listed by the study as associated with cytomegalovirus. The authors suggested that the approach could potentially be generalized to other disease states and immunological phenotypes. A later analysis found that TCR association rates varied across HLA loci, with DRB1 alleles showing the most associated TCRs and HLA-C alleles the fewest. The classifier was reported to diagnose cytomegalovirus status with high specificity and sensitivity in both the original and validation cohorts. In a later analysis, several top co-occurrence clusters were reported to appear linked to parvovirus B19, influenza, CMV and Epstein-Barr virus. When HLA alleles, especially DR and DQ, strongly co-occurred, TCR associations were difficult to assign to individual alleles. Because HLA typing was missing for some donors at each locus, association tests included only the typed subset. Linkage disequilibrium might explain the correlated functional status among segregating V segments, but an unknown experimental factor could not be excluded. An association between a missense DCLRE1C variant and V-gene and J-gene trimming of TCR beta chains was found in a later genetic analysis and replicated in an independent cohort. The cohort was sequenced for TCR beta chains only, and without alpha or paired-chain data the features that could be detected were limited. Sequencing depth was assumed to be roughly uniform across donors in the presence/absence analyses, though that assumption may not hold. A further reported finding was that TCR beta sequences accurately predicted the HLA-A and HLA-B alleles for most subjects in the first cohort. The only immune exposure information available for the cohort was CMV serostatus. A group of highly shared sequence variants was considered likely to be a technical artifact of the sequencing pipeline. In a later analysis, HLA-associated TCR beta chains were found to be more clonally expanded and to have lower generation probabilities than equally common non-associated chains. Compared with the approximately 600-donor mean, donors in an Asian-associated ancestry cluster had fewer N-insertions in productive TCRs, according to a later genetic analysis. An earlier analysis of around 540 of the donors showed that most TCR beta V segments appeared in productive rearrangements either about 87% or about 30% of the time, which broadly matched IMGT annotations. Because counts were too low, 15 to 20 rarely observed V segments, including chromosome 9 orphons, were excluded from the earlier analysis of 587 of the donors. A few of the identified cytomegalovirus-associated TCR beta chains were confirmed in vitro to be specific for cytomegalovirus antigens. At a false discovery rate of 0.05, a later analysis linked some 18,000 TCR beta sequences to specific HLA alleles. Across donors, most TCR sequences were observed very rarely, whereas some public TCRs were present in many individuals. In a later analysis, most CMV-associated TCR beta chains were found to appear HLA-restricted, with HLA associations seemingly driven largely by CMV exposure.

The cohort was made up of about 610 healthy bone marrow donors. All cohort members were sampled while nominally healthy, although unrecorded immune exposures were likely present. The donor was CMV seropositive and was included in the group of 250 to 350 seropositive cohort members. Each donor provided a peripheral blood sample, and peripheral blood mononuclear cells were used for TCR beta sequencing. Genomic DNA extraction from the blood cell samples was performed with the Qiagen DNeasy Blood Extraction Kit. Library generation was performed with the immunoSEQ multiplex PCR assay. The multiplex PCR relied on a mix of 60 forward primers for TCR Vbeta segments and 13 reverse primers for TCR Jbeta segments. The CDR3 region of rearranged TCR beta genes was amplified from genomic DNA by a multiplex PCR assay. Amplified TCR beta libraries were sequenced as 87-base-pair reads on the Illumina HiSeq System. In the original analysis: Across the 500 to 700 repertoires, a later analysis counted 75 million to 90 million unique TCR beta chains, about 10 million of which were shared by at least two donors. A nearest-neighbor algorithm error-corrected the raw reads and collapsed the reads into unique sequences, merging closely related sequences to remove PCR and sequencing errors. Alignment of CDR3 sequences to IMGT reference sequences was used to assign V, D and J gene segments. For a sequence to be retained, at least a six-nucleotide match to both a V gene segment and a J gene segment was required. A rearrangement was called productive if the CDR3 had no stop codons and remained in frame with V and J, and every other rearrangement was called non-productive. CDR3 was defined according to IMGT convention as the region running from the second conserved V-encoded cysteine to the conserved J-encoded phenylalanine. Sequences without an unambiguous match to a single V gene segment were excluded from the earlier analysis of a few hundred of the donors. In an earlier analysis of a few hundred of the donors, a V segment was called functional when productive rearrangements were above 56.7%, and segregating when the standard deviation between donors exceeded 5%. A statistical classification framework was built to diagnose cytomegalovirus status from the catalog of TCR beta chain sequences. In a later analysis, V and J genes were assigned by comparing TCR nucleotide sequences against IMGT/GENE-DB human TR gene sequences. A later analysis assigned CDR3 sequences and most-parsimonious VDJ recombination scenarios with the TCRdist pipeline. In a later analysis, every TCR beta chain was defined by the combination of its CDR3 amino acid sequence and its V-gene family, and reads without a unique V-gene family were dropped. As a way to deal with suspected cross-contamination and a sequencing artifact, a later analysis dropped under 600 nucleotide sequences that were highly shared and had low generation probability. For each public chain, a later analysis derived a clonal expansion index from normalized ranks of inferred template counts within each repertoire. In a later analysis, generation probabilities were computed with a VDJ recombination model fitted to out-of-frame rearrangements, and the resulting probabilities were checked against IGoR. Hypergeometric tests were used in a later analysis to score TCR-TCR, TCR-HLA and TCR-CMV co-occurrence, with a repertoire-size bias correction applied to the TCR pairs. To estimate false discovery rates, a later analysis permuted the HLA or CMV assignments 20 times. In a later analysis, co-occurring TCRs were grouped using DBSCAN, with TCRdist sequence similarity added in when clustering inside HLA-allele-positive subsets. For co-occurrence clustering, repertoires with fewer than 30,000 or more than 120,000 public chains were excluded, along with four or five repertoires with anomalous nucleotide sharing. TCRdb took over this immuneACCESS table, retaining in-frame rearrangements with V and J assigned. Such tables are incomplete; in checked studies, under half of the missing clones stem from an unresolved V gene, and the remainder is unexplained. V, J and clone size derive from that table, while D and trimming were established from the DNA sequence. In all, the sample holds approximately 120,000 clones, and about 80% of those were seen once. The ten largest make up around 9.1% of the sample.

The TCR sequence derives from a woman between 45 and 60 years old in good health and CMV-seropositive. The source material was PBMCs.

The CDR3 protein sequence reads: CASSLRDKNTEAFF. At the DNA level, the sequence is TGTGCCAGCAGCTTGAGGGACAAGAACACTGAAGCTTTCTTT. The chain uses TRBV5-4 and TRBJ1-1; tentative D gene TRBD1, with 6 bases matching. From the cysteine through the phenylalanine, the CDR3 covers 14 amino acids. Just the 42-base CDR3 DNA is kept, in frame starting at base 1. The germline V gene (reference sequence) specifies SGHNT as CDR1 and YYREEE as CDR2. V lost 1 base and J lost 1 base; the stretch between them is 8 bases long.